This T cell receptor beta chain was found in a study of T cells in Graves' hyperthyroidism and ophthalmopathy. Regarding the study as a whole: Most thyroid clonotypes that were expanded above 0.001 also turned up in blood.

Germline V CDR1 and CDR2: SNHLY, FYNNEI. J lost 6 bases, V lost 6 bases, and 5 bases had no gene match. The CDR3 totals 14 residues. Concerning this clonotype itself: The target antigen is unknown. A much larger clone lies a single base off, so this may be a read error.

RNA transcripts provided the source from which TCR beta CDR3 regions were amplified. The TCR CDR3 was amplified in a first-round RT-PCR using the HTBI primer set. Each CDR3 protein gets one entry after TCRdb re-called the multiplex PCR reads with MiXCR. The sample holds about 400,000 distinct CDR3 sequences, around 15% seen once. This chain joins TRBV2 and TRBJ2-2, with 9 bases that match TRBD1. This receptor was obtained from a woman aged 25 to 45 with Graves' ophthalmopathy. The specimen sequenced was blood. The DNA of the CDR3 is TGTGCCAGCAGAAGGACAGGGGTGGCCGGGGAGCTGTTTTTT. Its translation: CASRRTGVAGELFF.